The TCR beta chain under discussion was sequenced for a study of neurological immune-mediated disorders. Study results and caveats: There was no clinical or MRI feature that showed an association with the multiple sclerosis repertoire cluster. Expanded clones shared no identical CDR3 amino acid sequences across subjects, which suggested private TCR-beta repertoires in all groups. One related-CDR3 cluster, identified by phylogenetic grouping, held the repertoires of 18 of 34 multiple sclerosis patients and was a possible signature. The most TCR clonal expansion was seen in HTLV-1-associated myelopathy, and the least was seen in multiple sclerosis, which fell below healthy controls.

This clonotype was seen ten or more times. The antigen is undetermined. Using its own MiXCR run on the 5' RACE reads, TCRdb lists one record per CDR3 protein. The sample has some 56,000 distinct CDR3 sequences; about 3.8% are singletons. Trimming left V 0 bases short and J 3 bases short, with 9 bases between. This CDR3 region has 15 residues. CDR1 is SGHRS and CDR2 is YFSETQ in the germline V gene. The receptor was isolated from a man in his 60s with multiple sclerosis. This chain links TRBV5-1 with TRBJ1-4; tentatively, D is TRBD1 (5 bases). The specimen was PBMCs. The CDR3 DNA reads TGCGCCAGCAGCTTGGCGGCAGGGCCTAATGAAAAACTGTTTTTT. It is translated as CASSLAAGPNEKLFF.